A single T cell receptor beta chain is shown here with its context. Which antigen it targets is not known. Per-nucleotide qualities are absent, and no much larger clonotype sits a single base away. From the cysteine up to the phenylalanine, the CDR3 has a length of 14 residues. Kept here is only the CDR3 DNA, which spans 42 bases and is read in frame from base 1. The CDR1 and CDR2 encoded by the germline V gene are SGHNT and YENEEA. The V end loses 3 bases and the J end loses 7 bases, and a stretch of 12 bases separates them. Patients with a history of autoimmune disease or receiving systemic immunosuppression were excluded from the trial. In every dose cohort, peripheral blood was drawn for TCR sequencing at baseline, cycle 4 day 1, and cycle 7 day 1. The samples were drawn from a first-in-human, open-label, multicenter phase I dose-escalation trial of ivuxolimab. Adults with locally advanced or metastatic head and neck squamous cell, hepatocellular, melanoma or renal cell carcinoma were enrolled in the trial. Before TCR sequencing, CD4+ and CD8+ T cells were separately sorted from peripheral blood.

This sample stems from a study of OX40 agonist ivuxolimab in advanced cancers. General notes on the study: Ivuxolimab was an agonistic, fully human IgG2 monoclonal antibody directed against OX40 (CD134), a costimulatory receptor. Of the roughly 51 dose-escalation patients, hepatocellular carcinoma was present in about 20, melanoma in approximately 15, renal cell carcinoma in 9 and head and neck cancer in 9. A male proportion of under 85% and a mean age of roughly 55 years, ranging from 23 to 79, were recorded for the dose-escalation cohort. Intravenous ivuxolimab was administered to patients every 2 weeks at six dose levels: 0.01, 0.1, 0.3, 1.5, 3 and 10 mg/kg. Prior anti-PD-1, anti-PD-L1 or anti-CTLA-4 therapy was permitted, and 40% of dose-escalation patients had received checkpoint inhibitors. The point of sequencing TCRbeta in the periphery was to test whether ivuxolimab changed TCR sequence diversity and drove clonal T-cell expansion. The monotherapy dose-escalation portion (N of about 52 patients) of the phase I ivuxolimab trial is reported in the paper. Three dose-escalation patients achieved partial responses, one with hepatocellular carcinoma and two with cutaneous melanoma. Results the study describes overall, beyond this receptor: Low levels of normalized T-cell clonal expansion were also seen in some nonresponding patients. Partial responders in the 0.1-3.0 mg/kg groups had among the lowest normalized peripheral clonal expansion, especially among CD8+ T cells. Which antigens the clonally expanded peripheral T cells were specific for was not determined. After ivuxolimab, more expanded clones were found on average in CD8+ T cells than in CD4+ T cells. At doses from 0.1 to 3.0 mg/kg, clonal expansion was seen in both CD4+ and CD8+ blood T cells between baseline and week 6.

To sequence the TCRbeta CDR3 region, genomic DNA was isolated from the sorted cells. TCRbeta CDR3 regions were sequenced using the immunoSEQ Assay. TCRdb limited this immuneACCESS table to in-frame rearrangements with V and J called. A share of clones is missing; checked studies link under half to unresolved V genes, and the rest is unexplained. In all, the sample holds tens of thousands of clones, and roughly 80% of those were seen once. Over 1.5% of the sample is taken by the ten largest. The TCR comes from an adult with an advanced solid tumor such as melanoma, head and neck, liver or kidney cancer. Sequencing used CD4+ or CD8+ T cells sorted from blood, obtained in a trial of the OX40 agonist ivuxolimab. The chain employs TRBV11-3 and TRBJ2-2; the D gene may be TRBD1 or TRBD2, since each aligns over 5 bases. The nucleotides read TGTGCCAGCAGCTTGAACCGGGACGGCGGGGAGCTGTTTTTT. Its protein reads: CASSLNRDGGELFF.